These T cell receptor beta chains were read from a single sample in a study of blood T cell repertoires in COVID-19. Using immunoSEQ multiplex PCR, the repertoire was profiled, and TCRdb retains in-frame clones only, with some absent. This table has around 170,000 clones, 70% to 90% appearing once. Sample: peripheral blood. These receptors originate from a man in his fifties with active or convalescent COVID-19. CDR3s include the opening cysteine and the closing phenylalanine or tryptophan. Each record gives: D gene, J gene, clone size, V gene, CDR3 protein, CDR3 DNA. The D gene is left open where the match is weak. Only some rows state a clone size, as once, few, many or a class for expanded clones.

TRBD2,TRBJ2-2,few,TRBV10-3,CAIRGKRGVNTGELFF,TGTGCCATCAGAGGGAAGCGGGGGGTCAACACCGGGGAGCTGTTTTTT
.,TRBJ1-4,.,TRBV5-1,CASSLVAGTNEKLFF,TGCGCCAGCAGCTTGGTGGCGGGAACTAATGAAAAACTGTTTTTT
.,TRBJ2-1,.,TRBV5-1,CASSFLGGDNEQFF,TGCGCCAGCAGCTTTTTAGGCGGAGACAATGAGCAGTTCTTC
.,TRBJ2-5,.,TRBV6-5,CASSYEQEARDTQYF,TGTGCCAGCAGTTACGAGCAGGAAGCAAGAGATACCCAGTACTTC
.,TRBJ1-2,.,TRBV29-1,CSVERTEGNYGYTF,TGCAGCGTTGAAAGGACTGAGGGTAACTATGGCTACACCTTC
.,TRBJ1-2,once,TRBV7-3,CASSIGFGTQYGYTF,TGTGCCAGCAGCATCGGTTTCGGGACACAATATGGCTACACCTTC
TRBD1,TRBJ1-5,.,TRBV2,CASSDGQGFNQPQHF,TGTGCCAGCAGTGATGGACAGGGCTTCAATCAGCCCCAGCATTTT
TRBD1,TRBJ1-1,few,TRBV19,CASSNRGRTEAFF,TGTGCCAGTAGTAACAGGGGAAGGACTGAAGCTTTCTTT
.,TRBJ1-2,.,TRBV6-5,CASRGSGGRNYGYTF,TGTGCCAGCAGGGGTTCGGGAGGGCGGAACTATGGCTACACCTTC
.,TRBJ2-5,.,TRBV5-1,CASTSGRAGETQYF,TGCGCCAGCACGTCCGGGAGAGCGGGAGAGACCCAGTACTTC
.,TRBJ1-2,.,TRBV3-1/TRBV3-2,CASSQDPGFGYTF,TGTGCCAGCAGCCAAGATCCAGGGTTTGGCTACACCTTC
TRBD1,TRBJ2-2,few,TRBV6-5,CASETGGGTGELFF,TGTGCCAGCGAGACAGGGGGCGGGACCGGGGAGCTGTTTTTT
.,TRBJ2-7,.,TRBV15,CATSSLRDTTYEQYF,TGTGCCACCAGCAGTCTCCGGGACACTACCTACGAGCAGTACTTC
TRBD1,TRBJ1-6,.,TRBV28,CASSPGTANNSPLHF,TGTGCCAGCAGTCCTGGGACAGCCAATAATTCACCCCTCCACTTT
.,TRBJ1-6,.,TRBV19,CASSEQFTSNSPLHF,TGTGCCAGTAGTGAACAGTTCACCTCCAATTCACCCCTCCACTTT
TRBD1,TRBJ1-5,.,TRBV5-1,CASSRTGGGNQPQHF,TGCGCCAGCAGCCGGACAGGGGGTGGCAATCAGCCCCAGCATTTT
.,TRBJ2-3,few,TRBV5-4,CASSTGLLSTDTQYF,TGTGCCAGCAGCACTGGACTGCTCAGCACAGATACGCAGTATTTT
.,TRBJ1-2,.,TRBV5-4,CASSLGRENYGYTF,TGTGCCAGCAGCTTGGGCAGGGAAAACTATGGCTACACCTTC
TRBD1,TRBJ1-1,.,TRBV6-2/TRBV6-3,CASSYSRTGGLDTEAFF,TGTGCCAGCAGTTACTCCCGGACAGGGGGATTGGACACTGAAGCTTTCTTT
TRBD2,TRBJ2-4,.,TRBV6-2/TRBV6-3,CASSSDTSGSIKNIQYF,TGTGCCAGCAGTTCAGACACTAGCGGAAGTATCAAAAACATTCAGTACTTC
.,TRBJ1-2,.,TRBV7-2,CASSFQGGYGYTF,TGTGCCAGCAGCTTCCAGGGAGGCTATGGCTACACCTTC
.,TRBJ2-7,.,TRBV7-9,CASSLAGLSGYEQYF,TGTGCCAGCAGCTTAGCGGGTCTTTCAGGCTACGAGCAGTACTTC
TRBD1,TRBJ1-2,.,TRBV4-1,CASKKEQGFYGYTF,TGCGCCAGCAAGAAGGAACAGGGGTTCTATGGCTACACCTTC
.,TRBJ2-5,.,TRBV7-2,CASSLFTGETQYF,TGTGCCAGCAGCTTATTTACCGGGGAGACCCAGTACTTC
TRBD1,TRBJ2-4,.,TRBV2,CASRGGQAKNIQYF,TGTGCCAGCAGGGGGGGACAGGCGAAAAACATTCAGTACTTC
.,TRBJ2-3,.,TRBV19,CASSIAGADTQYF,TGTGCCAGTAGTATAGCCGGGGCAGATACGCAGTATTTT
TRBD1,TRBJ2-5,.,TRBV28,CASLTPQGSQETQYF,TGTGCCAGCCTCACCCCACAGGGGTCCCAAGAGACCCAGTACTTC
TRBD2,TRBJ2-1,.,TRBV3-1/TRBV3-2,CASSQEAGKGLAGYNEQFF,TGTGCCAGCAGCCAAGAGGCAGGAAAAGGACTAGCGGGATACAATGAGCAGTTCTTC
.,TRBJ2-7,.,TRBV18,CASSPPIGGSYEQYF,TGTGCCAGCTCACCACCGATAGGGGGCTCCTACGAGCAGTACTTC
.,TRBJ1-3,once,TRBV6-2/TRBV6-3,CASSYGGSSGNTIYF,TGTGCCAGCAGTTACGGCGGAAGCTCTGGAAACACCATATATTTT
.,TRBJ1-1,.,TRBV18,CASSPEANTEAFF,TGTGCCAGCTCACCGGAGGCGAACACTGAAGCTTTCTTT
.,TRBJ1-1,.,TRBV18,CASSPITGSGMNTEAFF,TGTGCCAGCTCACCAATTACAGGCTCCGGTATGAACACTGAAGCTTTCTTT
.,TRBJ1-4,.,TRBV4-3,CASSPRTANEKLFF,TGCGCCAGCAGCCCCAGGACAGCTAATGAAAAACTGTTTTTT
.,TRBJ1-2,once,TRBV27,CASSVGIRYGYTF,TGTGCCAGCAGTGTCGGGATACGCTATGGCTACACCTTC
TRBD1,TRBJ1-2,.,TRBV24-1,CATSDSSGQNYGYTF,TGTGCCACCAGTGACTCCTCGGGACAGAACTATGGCTACACCTTC
.,TRBJ2-5,.,TRBV7-2,CASSLVAPETQYF,TGTGCCAGCAGCTTAGTAGCGCCAGAGACCCAGTACTTC
TRBD1,TRBJ1-1,.,TRBV6-5,CASSYGGQGGNTEAFF,TGTGCCAGCAGTTACGGTGGACAGGGGGGTAACACTGAAGCTTTCTTT
TRBD1,TRBJ2-5,.,TRBV6-5,CASTSSQGLETQYF,TGTGCCAGCACTTCGTCACAGGGGCTCGAGACCCAGTACTTC
TRBD1,TRBJ1-5,.,TRBV4-3,CASSPGQANQPQHF,TGCGCCAGCAGCCCCGGACAGGCCAATCAGCCCCAGCATTTT
.,TRBJ2-5,many,TRBV19,CASSIAGQETQYF,TGTGCCAGTAGTATAGCAGGGCAAGAGACCCAGTACTTC
TRBD2,TRBJ2-5,.,TRBV7-2,CASRGMGGRETQYF,TGTGCCAGCAGAGGCATGGGGGGGAGGGAGACCCAGTACTTC
.,TRBJ2-3,.,TRBV5-5,CASSLLADTQYF,TGTGCCAGCAGCTTATTAGCAGATACGCAGTATTTT
TRBD2,TRBJ2-1,few,TRBV11-2,CASSLVLAGALREQFF,TGTGCCAGCAGCTTAGTTTTAGCGGGGGCTTTAAGAGAGCAGTTCTTC
.,TRBJ2-4,.,TRBV7-2,CASSLGREYTKNIQYF,TGTGCCAGCAGCTTGGGGCGGGAATATACCAAAAACATTCAGTACTTC
.,TRBJ2-2,.,TRBV10-1,CASSRLDTGELFF,TGCGCCAGCAGCCGGTTAGACACCGGGGAGCTGTTTTTT
.,TRBJ1-2,.,TRBV5-5,CASSVNRTPYGYTF,TGTGCCAGCAGCGTTAATAGGACACCGTATGGCTACACCTTC
.,TRBJ2-1,.,TRBV20-1,CSASASRFNEQFF,TGCAGTGCTAGTGCCTCTAGGTTCAATGAGCAGTTCTTC
.,TRBJ2-7,few,TRBV15,CATSRDLGTTYEQYF,TGTGCCACCAGCAGAGATCTAGGGACAACTTACGAGCAGTACTTC
.,TRBJ2-2,few,TRBV7-3,CASSSYGQPNTGELFF,TGTGCCAGCAGCTCCTATGGGCAGCCGAACACCGGGGAGCTGTTTTTT
TRBD1,TRBJ1-6,.,TRBV19,CASSLQGGPYNSPLHF,TGTGCCAGTAGCCTACAGGGGGGGCCCTATAATTCACCCCTCCACTTT
.,TRBJ2-5,.,TRBV5-1,CASSLSTVQETQYF,TGCGCCAGCAGCTTGTCGACAGTGCAAGAGACCCAGTACTTC
.,TRBJ2-7,.,TRBV28,CASSPVLEPGGQYF,TGTGCCAGCAGTCCCGTACTGGAGCCCGGGGGGCAGTACTTC